This T cell receptor beta chain originates from a study of blood T cell repertoires in COVID-19. Study-wide context: Samples taken during acute and convalescent COVID-19 were collected in the United States, Italy and Spain.

Per the study methods: Reference gene primer amplification gave nucleated cell count estimates. The repertoire was sequenced with immunoSEQ multiplex PCR; TCRdb's copy has only in-frame clones and lacks some. The DNA was the basis for D and trimming; V, J and clone size are from that table. This table has over 85,000 clones, more than 70% appearing once. The sequenced sample was peripheral blood. The TCR comes from a man aged 70 or older with acute or convalescent COVID-19.

The DNA for the CDR3 is TGCGCCAGCAGCTTGGATGGGACTAGCGGCTACGAGCAGTACTTC. Translation: CASSLDGTSGYEQYF. This chain links TRBV5-1 with TRBJ2-7; 11 positions agree with TRBD2. The CDR3 runs 15 residues. Germline CDR1 and CDR2: SGHRS and YFSETQ. The junction had 2 bases not matched to a gene; V was cut back by 0 bases and J by 3 bases.